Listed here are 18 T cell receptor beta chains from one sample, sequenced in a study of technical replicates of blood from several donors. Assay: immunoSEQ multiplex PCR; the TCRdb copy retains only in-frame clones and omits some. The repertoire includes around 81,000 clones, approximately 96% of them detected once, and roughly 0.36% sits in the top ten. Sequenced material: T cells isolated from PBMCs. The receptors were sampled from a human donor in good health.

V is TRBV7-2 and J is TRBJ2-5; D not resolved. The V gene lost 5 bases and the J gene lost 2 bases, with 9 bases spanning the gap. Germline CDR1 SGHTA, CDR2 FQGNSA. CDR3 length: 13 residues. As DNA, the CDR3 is TGTGCCAGCAGCATTGGGCTTCAAGAGACCCAGTACTTC. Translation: CASSIGLQETQYF.

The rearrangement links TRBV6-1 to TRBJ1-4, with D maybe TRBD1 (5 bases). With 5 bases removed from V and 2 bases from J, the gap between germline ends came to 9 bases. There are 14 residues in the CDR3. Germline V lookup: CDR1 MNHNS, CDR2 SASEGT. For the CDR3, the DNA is TGTGCCAGCAGTTGGACAAGGACTAATGAAAAACTGTTTTTT. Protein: CASSWTRTNEKLFF.

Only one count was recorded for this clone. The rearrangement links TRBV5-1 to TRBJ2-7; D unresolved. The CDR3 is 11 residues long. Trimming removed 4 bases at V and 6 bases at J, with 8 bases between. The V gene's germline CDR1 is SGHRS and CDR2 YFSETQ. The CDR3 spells CASSVSSEQYF. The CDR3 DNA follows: TGCGCCAGCAGCGTGTCTAGCGAGCAGTACTTC.

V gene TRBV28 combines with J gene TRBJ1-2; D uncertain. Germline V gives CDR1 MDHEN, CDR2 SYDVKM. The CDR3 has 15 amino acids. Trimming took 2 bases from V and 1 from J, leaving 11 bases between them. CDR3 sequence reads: CASSLPPPSNYGYTF. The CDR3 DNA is TGTGCCAGCAGTTTACCCCCTCCCAGTAACTATGGCTACACCTTC.

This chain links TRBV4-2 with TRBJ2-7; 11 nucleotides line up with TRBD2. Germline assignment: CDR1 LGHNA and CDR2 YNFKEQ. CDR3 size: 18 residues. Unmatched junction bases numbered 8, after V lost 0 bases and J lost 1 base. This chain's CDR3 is CASSQELAGGQWSYEQYF. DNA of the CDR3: TGTGCCAGCAGCCAAGAGCTAGCGGGAGGTCAGTGGTCCTACGAGCAGTACTTC.

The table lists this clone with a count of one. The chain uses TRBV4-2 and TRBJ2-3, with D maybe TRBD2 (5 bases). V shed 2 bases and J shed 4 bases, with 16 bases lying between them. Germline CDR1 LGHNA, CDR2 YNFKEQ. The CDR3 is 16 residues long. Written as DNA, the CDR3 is TGTGCCAGCAGCCAATCGAGAGGGATCTGGGCAGATACGCAGTATTTT. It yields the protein CASSQSRGIWADTQYF.

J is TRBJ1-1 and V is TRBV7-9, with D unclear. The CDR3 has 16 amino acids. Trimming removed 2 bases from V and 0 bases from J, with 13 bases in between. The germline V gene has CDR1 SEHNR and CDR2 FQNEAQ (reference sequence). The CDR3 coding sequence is TGTGCCAGCAGCTTATCTCTGGGCAGGTTGAACACTGAAGCTTTCTTT. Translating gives CASSLSLGRLNTEAFF.

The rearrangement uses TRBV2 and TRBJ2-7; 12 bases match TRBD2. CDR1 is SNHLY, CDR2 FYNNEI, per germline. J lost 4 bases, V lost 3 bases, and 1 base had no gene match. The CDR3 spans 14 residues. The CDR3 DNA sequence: TGTGCCAGCAGTGAGCTAGCGGGAGGGTACGAGCAGTACTTC. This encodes CASSELAGGYEQYF.

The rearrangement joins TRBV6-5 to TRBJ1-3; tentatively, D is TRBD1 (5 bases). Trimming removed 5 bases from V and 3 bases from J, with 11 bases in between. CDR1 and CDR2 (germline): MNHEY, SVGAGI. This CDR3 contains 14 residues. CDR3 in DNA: TGTGCCAGCAGTACAGGATTACATGGAAACACCATATATTTT. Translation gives CASSTGLHGNTIYF.

This CDR3 is CASSRQLYYGYTF. The CDR3 DNA sequence: TGTGCCAGTAGTCGACAGTTATACTATGGCTACACCTTC. The V call is TRBV19, the J call TRBJ1-2; a possible D gene is TRBD1 (5 bases). CDR1 is LNHDA and CDR2 is SQIVND in the germline V gene (reference sequence). The CDR3 spans 13 residues. With 5 bases removed from V and 3 bases from J, the gap between germline ends came to 10 bases.

In nucleotides, the CDR3 is TGTGCCAGTAGTAGGGCTCGGATGGAAGCTTTCTTT. Its protein is CASSRARMEAFF. The chain uses TRBV19 and TRBJ1-1; D call uncertain. From germline, CDR1 is LNHDA and CDR2 SQIVND (reference sequence). This CDR3 is 12 amino acids long. V was shortened by 4 bases and J by 8 bases, with 11 bases between the two germline ends.

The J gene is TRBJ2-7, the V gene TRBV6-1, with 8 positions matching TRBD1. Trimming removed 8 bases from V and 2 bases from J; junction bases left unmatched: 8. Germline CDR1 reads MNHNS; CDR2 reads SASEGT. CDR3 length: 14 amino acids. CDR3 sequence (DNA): TGTGCCAGCCCCGGACAGGGTAAGACCTACGAGCAGTACTTC. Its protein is CASPGQGKTYEQYF.

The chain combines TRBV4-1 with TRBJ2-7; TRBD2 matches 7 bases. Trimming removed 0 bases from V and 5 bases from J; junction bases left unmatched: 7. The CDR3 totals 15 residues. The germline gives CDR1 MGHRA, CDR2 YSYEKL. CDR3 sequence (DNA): TGCGCCAGCAGCCAAGAGCGGGAGAAACACCACGAGCAGTACTTC. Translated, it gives CASSQEREKHHEQYF.

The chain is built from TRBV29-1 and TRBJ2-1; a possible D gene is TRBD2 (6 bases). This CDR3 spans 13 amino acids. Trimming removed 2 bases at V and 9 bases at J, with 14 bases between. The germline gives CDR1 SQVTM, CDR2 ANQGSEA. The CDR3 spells CSVEPPAGREQFF. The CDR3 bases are TGCAGCGTTGAACCTCCAGCGGGCCGTGAGCAGTTCTTC.

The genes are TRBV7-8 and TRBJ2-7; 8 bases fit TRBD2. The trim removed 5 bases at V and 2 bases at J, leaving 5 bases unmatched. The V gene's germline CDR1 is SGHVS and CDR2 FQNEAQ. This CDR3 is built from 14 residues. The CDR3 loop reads CASSPGGGPYEQYF. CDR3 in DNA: TGTGCCAGCAGCCCGGGGGGGGGACCCTACGAGCAGTACTTC.

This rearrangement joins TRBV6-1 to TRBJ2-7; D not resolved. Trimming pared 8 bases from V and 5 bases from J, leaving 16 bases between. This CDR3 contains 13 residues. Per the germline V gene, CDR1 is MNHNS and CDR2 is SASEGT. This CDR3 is CASFKSEANEQYF. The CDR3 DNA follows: TGTGCCAGCTTCAAATCGGAAGCGAACGAGCAGTACTTC.

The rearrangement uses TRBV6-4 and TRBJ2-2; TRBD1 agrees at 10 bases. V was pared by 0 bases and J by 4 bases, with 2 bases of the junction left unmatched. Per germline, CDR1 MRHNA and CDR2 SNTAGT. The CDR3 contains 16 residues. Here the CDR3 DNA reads TGTGCCAGCAGTGACTCGGGGACAGGGGCCACCGGGGAGCTGTTTTTT. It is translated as CASSDSGTGATGELFF.

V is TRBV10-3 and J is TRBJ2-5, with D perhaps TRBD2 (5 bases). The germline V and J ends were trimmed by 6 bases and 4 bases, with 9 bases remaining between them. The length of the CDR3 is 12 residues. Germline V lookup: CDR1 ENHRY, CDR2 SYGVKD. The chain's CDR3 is CAIRSEGETQYF. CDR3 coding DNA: TGTGCCATCAGGAGCGAGGGAGAGACCCAGTACTTC.